This record looks at one T cell receptor (beta chain) sequence and its context. The sample comes from a study of control samples from healthy donors and cancer patients. The protocol was immunoSEQ multiplex PCR, while the TCRdb copy is restricted to in-frame clones and leaves out a portion. Here the sample spans roughly 120,000 clones, 88% being singletons. This sequence was found in a woman aged 65 to 85 in good health. The material sequenced was blood.

The CDR3 DNA is TGTGCCAGCAGCCCTCGCGTCGAGTACGGGGAGCTGTTTTTT. Amino acid sequence: CASSPRVEYGELFF. The rearrangement uses TRBV5-4 and TRBJ2-2; D is ambiguous. This CDR3 is 14 amino acids long. Looked up from germline, CDR1 is SGHNT and CDR2 is YYREEE (reference sequence). The ends were cut back, 4 bases at V and 7 bases at J, with 14 bases in the middle.